A single sample is the source of the 6 T cell receptor beta chains below, sequenced in a study of cytomegalovirus exposure and HLA in healthy donors. The protocol was immunoSEQ multiplex PCR, while the TCRdb copy is restricted to in-frame clones and leaves out a portion. The sample lists tens of thousands of clones; 95% to 96% were seen once. Specimen: PBMCs. These receptors were obtained from a woman under 30 in good health and CMV-seropositive.

The rearrangement joins TRBV5-6 to TRBJ2-5, with D hard to call. Trimming took off 0 bases at V and 3 bases at J, with 12 bases between the two ends. CDR1 is SGHDT, CDR2 YYEEEE, per germline. This CDR3 spans 15 amino acids. The CDR3 loop reads CASSLGKTAEETQYF. The DNA of the CDR3 is TGTGCCAGCAGCTTGGGGAAAACAGCCGAAGAGACCCAGTACTTC.

The rearrangement uses TRBV7-9 and TRBJ2-2, with TRBD2 as a possible D gene (6 bases). This CDR3 is 17 amino acids long. Trimming took 1 base from V and 3 from J, leaving 15 bases between them. Germline V CDR1 and CDR2: SEHNR, FQNEAQ (reference sequence). CDR3 in amino acids: CASSLGASGVYTGELFF. CDR3 DNA sequence: TGTGCCAGCAGCTTAGGGGCCTCGGGGGTCTACACCGGGGAGCTGTTTTTT.

The chain carries TRBV27 and TRBJ2-1; tentatively, D is TRBD1 (6 bases). The CDR3 consists of 14 residues. V shed 1 base and J shed 5 bases, with 9 bases lying between them. CDR1 is MNHEY, CDR2 SMNVEV, per germline (reference sequence). CDR3 in amino acids: CASSLFGGHNEQFF. The CDR3 DNA is TGTGCCAGCAGTTTATTTGGGGGCCACAATGAGCAGTTCTTC.

The chain joins TRBV19 to TRBJ1-2, with a tentative D call TRBD1 (5 bases). The V end lost 6 bases, the J end lost 3 bases, and 17 bases lay between the germline ends. The germline CDR1 and CDR2 sequences are LNHDA and SQIVND (reference sequence). This CDR3 contains 15 residues. The CDR3 loop is CASRARGSADYGYTF. CDR3 DNA sequence: TGTGCCAGTAGAGCTCGGGGGTCCGCTGACTATGGCTACACCTTC.

The rearrangement uses TRBV15 and TRBJ2-7, with D possibly TRBD1 on 5 matching bases. With 0 bases removed from V and 2 bases from J, the gap between germline ends came to 11 bases. This CDR3 comprises 15 residues. Germline V gene lookup returns CDR1 LNHNV and CDR2 YYDKDF (reference sequence). The CDR3 loop reads CATSRDRDITYEQYF. The CDR3 DNA follows: TGTGCCACCAGCAGAGACAGGGATATAACCTACGAGCAGTACTTC.

The chain is built from TRBV5-1 and TRBJ1-2, with 7 bases fitting TRBD1. CDR3 size: 15 residues. Germline lookup yields CDR1 SGHRS and CDR2 YFSETQ. Losses at the gene ends were 0 bases for V and 1 base for J; bases not matched to a gene: 3. CDR3 nucleotides: TGCGCCAGCAGCTTGGTACGGGACAGTAACTATGGCTACACCTTC. Its translation is CASSLVRDSNYGYTF.